This T cell receptor beta chain was captured by sequencing in a study of blood T cell repertoires in COVID-19. Study-level information: Researchers got acute and convalescent COVID-19 samples from the United States, Italy and Spain.

Clones were sequenced by immunoSEQ multiplex PCR, and TCRdb holds only the in-frame ones, with some missing. The sample carries just over 60,000 clones, 70% to 85% recorded once. The CDR3 sequence is 14 residues long. V lost 1 base to trimming and J lost 4 bases; unmatched junction nucleotides: 1. Germline V gives CDR1 SEHNR, CDR2 FQNEAQ (reference sequence). The rearrangement joins TRBV7-9 to TRBJ2-3; 8 positions match TRBD2. What was sequenced was peripheral blood. The receptor comes from a man between 60 and 75 years old with acute or convalescent COVID-19. CDR3 residues: CASSLGTSSDTQYF. CDR3 coding DNA: TGTGCCAGCAGCTTAGGGACTAGCTCAGATACGCAGTATTTT.